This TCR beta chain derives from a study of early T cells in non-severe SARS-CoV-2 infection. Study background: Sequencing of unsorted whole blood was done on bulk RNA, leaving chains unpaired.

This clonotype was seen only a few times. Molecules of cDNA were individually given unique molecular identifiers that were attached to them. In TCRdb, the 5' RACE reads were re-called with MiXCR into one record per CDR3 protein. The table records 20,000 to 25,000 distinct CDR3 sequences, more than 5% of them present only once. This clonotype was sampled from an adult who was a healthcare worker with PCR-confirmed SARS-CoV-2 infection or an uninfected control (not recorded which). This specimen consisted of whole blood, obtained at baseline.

DNA for the CDR3: TGTGCCAGCAGCTCCGACATATACAATGAGCAGTTCTTC. Residues: CASSSDIYNEQFF. This chain joins TRBV5-6 and TRBJ2-1; D is uncertain. The germline gives CDR1 SGHDT, CDR2 YYEEEE. The V and J ends lost 3 bases and 4 bases respectively, with 8 bases between them. This CDR3 comprises 13 residues.